The 4 T cell receptor beta chains listed next were all sequenced from one sample in a study of blood T cell repertoires in COVID-19. The repertoire was sequenced with immunoSEQ multiplex PCR; TCRdb's copy has only in-frame clones and lacks some. The data show 270,000 or so clones, roughly nine tenths seen once. Material for sequencing was peripheral blood. These receptors were taken from a woman aged 25-40 years with COVID-19, enrolled during active disease.

The chain employs TRBV5-6 and TRBJ2-3; tentatively, D is TRBD1 (5 bases). The germline V and J ends were trimmed by 0 bases and 2 bases, with 22 bases remaining between them. Germline values: CDR1 SGHDT, CDR2 YYEEEE. The CDR3 covers 19 residues. The CDR3 coding sequence is TGTGCCAGCAGCTTGGGACAGATACCTACCCGAAAAAACACAGATACGCAGTATTTT. Protein: CASSLGQIPTRKNTDTQYF.

The rearrangement joins TRBV30 to TRBJ1-3; no firm D call. This CDR3 has 17 amino acids. CDR1 is GTSNPN, CDR2 SVGIG, per germline (reference sequence). V dropped 3 bases and J dropped 3 bases, with 21 bases sitting between them. As DNA, the CDR3 is TGTGCCTGGAGCGCCGGAGGTACGAGGATGGGTGGAAACACCATATATTTT. It specifies CAWSAGGTRMGGNTIYF.

The chain couples TRBV4-2 to TRBJ1-5, with D hard to call. The CDR3 runs 16 residues. Deletions cut 4 bases from V and 2 bases from J, with 15 bases between. Germline V gene lookup returns CDR1 LGHNA and CDR2 YNFKEQ. The CDR3 DNA reads as TGTGCCAGCAGCCTAGGGCTGAGCGGGGGCAATCAGCCCCAGCATTTT. Translation: CASSLGLSGGNQPQHF.

The V and J genes are TRBV30 and TRBJ1-2; D may be TRBD1 (6 bases). The ends were cut back, 1 base at V and 0 bases at J, with 15 bases in the middle. CDR1 and CDR2 (germline): GTSNPN, SVGIG (reference sequence). The CDR3 is 16 amino acids. The CDR3 here is CAWSDPGTPTNYGYTF. The CDR3 DNA follows: TGTGCCTGGAGTGACCCCGGGACACCGACTAACTATGGCTACACCTTC.